Listed below are T cell receptor beta chains from one sample, sequenced in a study of cytomegalovirus exposure and HLA in healthy donors. Here immunoSEQ multiplex PCR was the method, and the copy in TCRdb shows in-frame clones only, minus some. The sample has under 110,000 clones; 70% to 80% are singletons. Specimen: PBMCs. These receptors all come from a boy under 18 in good health and CMV-seronegative. The CDR3 runs from the conserved cysteine through the conserved F or W. D genes are given only for firm matches. Where a row states a size, it is once, few, many or the class of an expanded clone; other rows omit it.

size: -
V: TRBV11-3
J: TRBJ2-3
D: -
CDR3: CASSLEGRGRYTDTQYF
DNA: TGTGCCAGCAGCTTAGAAGGGCGGGGGCGTTACACAGATACGCAGTATTTT

size: -
V: TRBV2
J: TRBJ2-2
D: TRBD2
CDR3: CASSEGVGLVLSGELFF
DNA: TGTGCCAGCAGTGAAGGGGTGGGACTAGTGTTATCCGGGGAGCTGTTTTTT

size: -
V: TRBV7-9
J: TRBJ2-3
D: -
CDR3: CASSYPGIPDTQYF
DNA: TGTGCCAGCAGCTACCCAGGGATCCCAGATACGCAGTATTTT

size: -
V: TRBV25-1
J: TRBJ2-5
D: TRBD2
CDR3: CASSESGGGAGKTQYF
DNA: TGTGCCAGCAGTGAATCAGGCGGGGGGGCCGGGAAGACCCAGTACTTC

size: -
V: TRBV7-3
J: TRBJ2-3
D: -
CDR3: CASSLSGGAPDTQYF
DNA: TGTGCCAGCAGCTTAAGTGGGGGGGCTCCAGATACGCAGTATTTT

size: -
V: TRBV10-3
J: TRBJ2-2
D: TRBD2
CDR3: CAISEGLAGNTGELFF
DNA: TGTGCCATCAGCGAGGGACTAGCGGGGAACACCGGGGAGCTGTTTTTT

size: -
V: TRBV29-1
J: TRBJ1-2
D: -
CDR3: CSVAAWNYGYTF
DNA: TGCAGCGTGGCGGCCTGGAACTATGGCTACACCTTC

size: -
V: TRBV6-1
J: TRBJ2-7
D: TRBD2
CDR3: CASSEVTSGRSHEQYF
DNA: TGTGCCAGCAGTGAAGTAACTAGCGGGAGGTCCCACGAGCAGTACTTC

size: -
V: TRBV27
J: TRBJ1-1
D: TRBD1
CDR3: CASSSDRGRNTEAFF
DNA: TGTGCCAGCAGTTCGGACAGGGGGCGGAACACTGAAGCTTTCTTT

size: once
V: TRBV6-6
J: TRBJ2-7
D: -
CDR3: CASISLRGSYEQYF
DNA: TGTGCCAGCATCTCCCTGCGGGGTTCCTACGAGCAGTACTTC

size: -
V: TRBV2
J: TRBJ1-1
D: -
CDR3: CASRTGRMNTEAFF
DNA: TGTGCCAGCAGGACAGGACGGATGAACACTGAAGCTTTCTTT

size: -
V: TRBV7-3
J: TRBJ2-1
D: TRBD2
CDR3: CATSGGSEQFF
DNA: TGTGCCACTTCGGGGGGAAGTGAGCAGTTCTTC

size: -
V: TRBV30
J: TRBJ1-5
D: TRBD1
CDR3: CAWTTDRFNQPQHF
DNA: TGTGCCTGGACCACGGACAGGTTCAATCAGCCCCAGCATTTT

size: few
V: TRBV5-8
J: TRBJ1-4
D: -
CDR3: CASSLGLATNEKLFF
DNA: TGTGCCAGCAGCTTGGGGCTCGCAACTAATGAAAAACTGTTTTTT

size: -
V: TRBV5-6
J: TRBJ1-2
D: -
CDR3: CASSLNRDHYGYTF
DNA: TGTGCCAGCAGCTTGAACAGGGATCACTATGGCTACACCTTC

size: -
V: TRBV11-2
J: TRBJ1-6
D: TRBD1
CDR3: CASSFSGGDSPLHF
DNA: TGTGCCAGCAGCTTTTCAGGGGGCGATTCACCCCTCCACTTT

size: few
V: TRBV5-6
J: TRBJ1-1
D: -
CDR3: CASSPSERRDTEAFF
DNA: TGTGCCAGCAGCCCTTCGGAGAGACGGGACACTGAAGCTTTCTTT